This entry concerns a single T cell receptor beta chain. Its antigen is not identified. The data were taken from a study of regulatory T cells in long-lasting Graves disease. Sequencing libraries for TCR beta were prepared with iRepertoire HTBI primers and Arm-PCR of CDR3 regions. MiXCR, applied by TCRdb to the multiplex PCR reads, yields one record per CDR3 protein. Of 400,000 to 500,000 distinct CDR3 sequences in the sample, 20% to 25% were seen once. Study-wide findings and caveats: Whereas new patients shared about a thousand public clonotypes, persistent patients shared more, at approximately 2,700. Study was limited to peripheral blood, excluding thyroid tissue. Graves' patients with persistent disease showed TCR diversity lower than patients newly diagnosed.

Time point: persistent/refractory GD, antithyroid drugs over 5 years with positive TRAb. From RNA extracted from PBMCs, the TCR library was made. It was American Thyroid Association guidelines that determined Graves' disease diagnosis. V was trimmed by 0 bases and J by 5 bases, leaving 8 bases between them. This CDR3 region has 13 residues. Germline CDR1 SGHRS, CDR2 YFSETQ. This clonotype was obtained from a female donor with Graves disease. The chain couples TRBV5-1 to TRBJ1-1; D may be TRBD1 (6 bases). The source material was peripheral blood mononuclear cells (PBMCs), sampled when the disease was refractory, from a patient treated with antithyroid drugs. The CDR3 bases are TGCGCCAGCAGCTTGGTAGGACAGACTGAAGCTTTCTTT. Amino acid sequence: CASSLVGQTEAFF.